These 27 T cell receptor beta chains were all obtained from the same sample, sequenced in a study of human T cells and chemical hapten exposure. TCRdb itself ran the RACE reads through MiXCR, one entry per CDR3 protein. The sample holds a few hundred thousand distinct CDR3 sequences, about 4.8% seen once. Noted time point: patch test 1, 2 weeks after DPC sensitization. The treatment denotes: therapeutic diphenylcyclopropenone sensitization with weekly scalp DPC. The source material was whole blood, sampled in connection with sensitization to the hapten diphenylcyclopropenone (DPC). The source of these receptors is a woman aged 45-59 years with alopecia areata. Some clones in this sample may be carry-over from other donors' samples.

J is TRBJ2-4 and V is TRBV7-2, with 8 nucleotides matching TRBD2. Trimming at V came to 5 bases and at J to 5 bases, leaving 5 bases not matched to a gene. This CDR3 region has 14 residues. Germline CDR1 reads SGHTA; CDR2 reads FQGNSA. For the CDR3, the DNA is TGTGCCAGCAGCCGAACTAGCGGTCAAAACATTCAGTACTTC. It translates to CASSRTSGQNIQYF.

In this sample, this clonotype turned up many times. This chain joins TRBV12-3 or TRBV12-4 and TRBJ1-4; a weak D match, TRBD1 (6 bases). V was trimmed by 2 bases and J by 7 bases, leaving 8 bases between them. This CDR3 spans 13 amino acids. DNA for the CDR3: TGTGCCAGCAGTTTAAGGGGGAGTGAAAAACTGTTTTTT. It codes for CASSLRGSEKLFF.

This clonotype has at least ten counts. The genes are TRBV5-1 and TRBJ1-1; D might be TRBD1 (6 bases). V dropped 0 bases and J dropped 5 bases, with 14 bases sitting between them. This CDR3 has 15 amino acids. Germline V lookup: CDR1 SGHRS, CDR2 YFSETQ. The CDR3 DNA sequence: TGCGCCAGCAGCTTGGATACGGGGGCCGGGACTGAAGCTTTCTTT. This sequence encodes CASSLDTGAGTEAFF.

There are a few counts of this clonotype. The chain carries TRBV5-1 and TRBJ2-3, with no clear D. Germline assignment: CDR1 SGHRS and CDR2 YFSETQ. The CDR3 is 13 amino acids. Trimming shortened V by 0 bases and J by 4 bases, and 6 bases separated the two germline ends. DNA for the CDR3: TGCGCCAGCAGCTTGGCCCGCCCAGATACGCAGTATTTT. Its translation is CASSLARPDTQYF. Full variable domain (missing parts from reference TRBV5-1 and TRBJ2-3): KAGVTQTPRYLIKTRGQQVTLSCSPISGHRSVSWYQQTPGQGLQFLFEYFSETQRNKGNFPGRFSGRQFSNSRSEMNVSTLELGDSALYLCASSLARPDTQYFGPGTRLTVL.

The chain links TRBV29-1 to TRBJ1-2, with 9 bases lining up with TRBD1. This CDR3 is 13 amino acids long. The germline CDR1 and CDR2 sequences are SQVTM and ANQGSEA. The trim removed 4 bases at V and 6 bases at J, leaving 6 bases unmatched. This CDR3 reads CSVARTGDDGYTF. CDR3 sequence (DNA): TGCAGCGTTGCTCGGACAGGGGATGATGGCTACACCTTC.

This rearrangement joins TRBV12-5 to TRBJ2-7, with D perhaps matching TRBD2 (5 bases). Germline V gene data show CDR1 as LGHNT and CDR2 as FRNRAP. The CDR3 spans 16 residues. Deletions cut 2 bases from V and 6 bases from J, with 20 bases between. The CDR3 DNA reads as TGTGCTAGTGGTTTGAACAAGGTGGGAGTAATCGCCGAGCAGTACTTC. Encoded protein: CASGLNKVGVIAEQYF.

This chain uses TRBV2 with TRBJ1-5, with a possible D match to TRBD1 (5 bases). Deletions cut 3 bases from V and 6 bases from J, with 12 bases between. This CDR3 is built from 14 residues. Germline V gives CDR1 SNHLY, CDR2 FYNNEI. Here the CDR3 reads CASSDRGVGQPQHF. Here the CDR3 DNA reads TGTGCCAGCAGTGACCGGGGCGTCGGTCAGCCCCAGCATTTT.

In its sample, this clonotype was seen a few times. The chain joins TRBV6-1 to TRBJ1-5; 9 bases are shared with TRBD1. The trim removed 7 bases at V and 6 bases at J, leaving 7 bases unmatched. This CDR3 comprises 14 residues. Per the germline V gene, CDR1 is MNHNS and CDR2 is SASEGT. The CDR3 DNA reads as TGTGCCAGCAACATGGGACAGGGAGCTCAGCCCCAGCATTTT. Residues: CASNMGQGAQPQHF.

This clonotype was seen more than once but under ten times. CDR3 nucleotides: TGCAGCGCCCCCGCGGGCCAAGAGACCCAGTACTTC. Its protein is CSAPAGQETQYF. The chain carries TRBV29-1 and TRBJ2-5, with D perhaps matching TRBD2 (5 bases). The CDR3 totals 12 residues. V was trimmed by 7 bases and J by 1 base, leaving 10 bases between them. The germline gives CDR1 SQVTM, CDR2 ANQGSEA.

The chain links TRBV6-5 to TRBJ2-3, with 11 bases lining up with TRBD2. Germline values: CDR1 MNHEY, CDR2 SVGAGI. The CDR3 covers 16 residues. With 5 bases clipped from V and 6 bases from J, the junction kept 10 bases outside the gene matches. The chain's CDR3 is CASSVDGTSGGDTQYF. In nucleotides, the CDR3 is TGTGCCAGCAGTGTGGACGGGACTAGCGGAGGGGATACGCAGTATTTT.

The chain has TRBV5-1 and TRBJ2-3; TRBD2 agrees at 7 bases. Losses at the gene ends were 3 bases for V and 4 bases for J; bases not matched to a gene: 8. This CDR3 has 15 residues. The germline gives CDR1 SGHRS, CDR2 YFSETQ. In DNA form, the CDR3 reads TGCGCCAGCAGCTCGACGGGACTAAACCCAGATACGCAGTATTTT. Translating gives CASSSTGLNPDTQYF.

This clonotype came up many times. This chain joins TRBV12-3 or TRBV12-4 and TRBJ2-1; tentatively, D is TRBD1 (6 bases). This CDR3 spans 13 amino acids. Trimming removed 5 bases from V and 4 bases from J, with 9 bases in between. The CDR3 DNA is TGTGCCAGCAGTGGGACACTGTACAATGAGCAGTTCTTC. Amino acids: CASSGTLYNEQFF.

This clonotype was counted only a few times. The chain uses TRBV10-3 and TRBJ2-3; D remains ambiguous. V shed 7 bases and J shed 0 bases, with 8 bases lying between them. The CDR3 length is 13 residues. Germline V CDR1 and CDR2: ENHRY, SYGVKD. The CDR3 loop is CAIMAVSTDTQYF. Written as DNA, the CDR3 is TGTGCCATCATGGCAGTTAGCACAGATACGCAGTATTTT.

The chain links TRBV5-1 to TRBJ2-5, with 7 bases identical to TRBD1. V lost 0 bases to trimming and J lost 0 bases; unmatched junction nucleotides: 2. This CDR3 is 15 amino acids long. Per germline, CDR1 SGHRS and CDR2 YFSETQ. The chain's CDR3 is CASSLAGTDQETQYF. CDR3 sequence (DNA): TGCGCCAGCAGCTTGGCCGGGACAGACCAAGAGACCCAGTACTTC. Variable domain in full (rest from reference TRBV5-1 and TRBJ2-5): KAGVTQTPRYLIKTRGQQVTLSCSPISGHRSVSWYQQTPGQGLQFLFEYFSETQRNKGNFPGRFSGRQFSNSRSEMNVSTLELGDSALYLCASSLAGTDQETQYFGPGTRLLVL.

This chain joins TRBV6-6 and TRBJ2-2, with a tentative D call TRBD1 (6 bases). This CDR3 spans 15 amino acids. Germline lookup yields CDR1 MNHNY and CDR2 SVGAGI (reference sequence). Deletions cut 0 bases from V and 10 bases from J, with 15 bases between. In nucleotides, the CDR3 is TGTGCCAGCAGTTACTCGAGGGGGACGGAGGTGGAGCTGTTTTTT. Protein: CASSYSRGTEVELFF.

This clonotype was seen many times. J is TRBJ1-3 and V is TRBV20-1; tentative D call: TRBD1 (5 bases). The CDR3 totals 17 residues. V lost 0 bases and J lost 4, with 19 bases in between. Germline CDR1 and CDR2: DFQATT and SNEGSKA (reference sequence). CDR3 nucleotides: TGCAGTGCTAGAGACCCCTTTGTAGGGGCGGGGGGAAACACCATATATTTT. Protein sequence: CSARDPFVGAGGNTIYF.

At least ten counts were recorded for this clonotype. V gene TRBV11-2 combines with J gene TRBJ2-3, with TRBD2 matching over 14 bases. J was trimmed by 4 bases and V by 5 bases; bases with no gene match: 2. Germline V gene data show CDR1 as SGHAT and CDR2 as FQNNGV. This CDR3 has 15 amino acids. The CDR3 coding sequence is TGTGCCAGCAGCCGGACTAGCGGGAGGCCAGATACGCAGTATTTT. It specifies CASSRTSGRPDTQYF.

Points on this clonotype: At one of its ends the junction is not consistent with the germline gene, which may arise from a read error. This rearrangement joins TRBV5-1 to TRBJ2-2; 8 bases are a match to TRBD2. This CDR3 contains 17 residues. Germline V gene sequence: CDR1 SGHRS, CDR2 YFSETQ. CDR3 in amino acids: CASSRSSLAGNTGEPFF. The CDR3 nucleotides are TGCGCCAGCAGCCGAAGCTCTTTAGCGGGGAACACCGGGGAGCCGTTTTTT. Filled out from reference TRBV5-1 and TRBJ2-2, the complete variable domain reads KAGVTQTPRYLIKTRGQQVTLSCSPISGHRSVSWYQQTPGQGLQFLFEYFSETQRNKGNFPGRFSGRQFSNSRSEMNVSTLELGDSALYLCASSRSSLAGNTGEPFFGEGSRLTVL.

This clonotype has just a few counts. This chain joins TRBV6-5 and TRBJ2-3, with D perhaps matching TRBD2 (6 bases). Per germline, CDR1 MNHEY and CDR2 SVGAGI. Trimming removed 0 bases at V and 0 bases at J, with 10 bases between. The CDR3 is 16 residues long. The DNA for the CDR3 is TGTGCCAGCAGTTACTCGGCGGGGACTAGCACAGATACGCAGTATTTT. Translating gives CASSYSAGTSTDTQYF.

This clonotype was picked up many times. The rearrangement uses TRBV20-1 and TRBJ1-1; unclear D gene. Trimming took off 0 bases at V and 5 bases at J, with 13 bases between the two ends. Germline V gene data show CDR1 as DFQATT and CDR2 as SNEGSKA (reference sequence). CDR3 size: 14 residues. The CDR3 spells CSARDIQLGTEAFF. CDR3 nucleotides: TGCAGTGCTAGAGATATCCAGTTGGGGACTGAAGCTTTCTTT.

This clonotype appeared many times. This rearrangement joins TRBV9 to TRBJ1-1, with a possible D match to TRBD1 (5 bases). Per the germline V gene, CDR1 is SGDLS and CDR2 is YYNGEE. CDR3 length: 16 residues. Trimming pared 1 base from V and 5 bases from J, leaving 18 bases between. The CDR3 region has the DNA TGTGCCAGCAGCGTAAATTTAGGGGAACCAACGACTGAAGCTTTCTTT. Protein sequence: CASSVNLGEPTTEAFF.

The chain combines TRBV11-3 with TRBJ1-2; possibly TRBD1 for D (6 bases). This CDR3 has 17 amino acids. CDR1 and CDR2 from the germline V gene are SGHNT and YENEEA. V lost 8 bases and J lost 2, with 24 bases in between. The CDR3 DNA follows: TGTGCCAGCGGGGCAACCACTGAAACGAGGGGGAACTATGGCTACACCTTC. Its translation is CASGATTETRGNYGYTF.

This clonotype was detected many times. The chain recombines TRBV6-5 with TRBJ2-7; tentatively, D is TRBD1 (6 bases). CDR3 length: 14 residues. Germline CDR1 MNHEY, CDR2 SVGAGI. V was cut by 0 bases and J by 3 bases, with 9 bases left in between. The CDR3 reads CASSYSRGGYEQYF. In DNA, the CDR3 is TGTGCCAGCAGTTACTCGAGAGGGGGCTACGAGCAGTACTTC.

The V gene is TRBV7-9, the J gene TRBJ2-1; 10 bases fit TRBD2. The trim removed 1 base at V and 0 bases at J, leaving 9 bases unmatched. The CDR3 covers 19 residues. CDR1 is SEHNR and CDR2 is FQNEAQ in the germline V gene (reference sequence). The CDR3 loop is CASSLEFSGRSSSYNEQFF. The DNA for the CDR3 is TGTGCCAGCAGCTTAGAGTTTAGCGGGAGGTCCAGCTCCTACAATGAGCAGTTCTTC.

J is TRBJ2-1 and V is TRBV20-1; 10 nucleotides line up with TRBD2. The CDR3 loop spans 17 amino acids. Germline V lookup: CDR1 DFQATT, CDR2 SNEGSKA (reference sequence). After removal of 5 bases from V and 2 bases from J, the junction contained 12 bases not matched to a gene. CDR3 DNA sequence: TGCAGTGCTGCCATGTCTAGCGGGAGCATCCCCTACAATGAGCAGTTCTTC. Translating gives CSAAMSSGSIPYNEQFF.

This CDR3 is CASSWGTEDYGYTF. For the CDR3, the DNA is TGTGCCAGCAGCTGGGGTACGGAGGACTATGGCTACACCTTC. The chain joins TRBV5-6 to TRBJ1-2; D gene uncertain. V lost 3 bases and J lost 3, with 12 bases in between. The CDR3 runs to 14 residues. The germline V gene encodes CDR1 SGHDT and CDR2 YYEEEE.

In this sample, this clonotype turned up many times. J is TRBJ1-1 and V is TRBV20-1; TRBD1 might be the D (5 bases). Germline loops: CDR1 DFQATT, CDR2 SNEGSKA (reference sequence). CDR3 length: 11 residues. Trimming removed 5 bases from V and 5 bases from J, with 9 bases in between. CDR3 loop: CSAARGTEAFF. The CDR3 DNA sequence: TGCAGTGCTGCGAGGGGAACTGAAGCTTTCTTT.